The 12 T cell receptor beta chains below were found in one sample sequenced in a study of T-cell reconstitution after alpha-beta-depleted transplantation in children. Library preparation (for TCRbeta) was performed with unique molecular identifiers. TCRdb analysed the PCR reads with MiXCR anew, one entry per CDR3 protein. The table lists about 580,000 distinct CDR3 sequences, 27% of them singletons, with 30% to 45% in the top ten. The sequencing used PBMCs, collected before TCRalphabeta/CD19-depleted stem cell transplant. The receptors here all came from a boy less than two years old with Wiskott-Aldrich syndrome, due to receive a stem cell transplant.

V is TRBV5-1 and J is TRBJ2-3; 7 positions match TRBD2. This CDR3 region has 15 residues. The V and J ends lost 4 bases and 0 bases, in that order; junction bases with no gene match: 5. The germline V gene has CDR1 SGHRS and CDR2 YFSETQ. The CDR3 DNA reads TGCGCCAGCAGCATAAGTAGCGGGAGCACAGATACGCAGTATTTT. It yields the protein CASSISSGSTDTQYF.

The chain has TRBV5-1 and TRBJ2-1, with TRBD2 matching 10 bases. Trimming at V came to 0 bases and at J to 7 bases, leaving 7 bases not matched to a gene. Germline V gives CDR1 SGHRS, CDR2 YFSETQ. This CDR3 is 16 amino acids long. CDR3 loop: CASSLGPGLATNEQFF. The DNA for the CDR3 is TGCGCCAGCAGCTTGGGACCGGGACTAGCGACGAATGAGCAGTTCTTC. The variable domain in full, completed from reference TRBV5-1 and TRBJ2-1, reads KAGVTQTPRYLIKTRGQQVTLSCSPISGHRSVSWYQQTPGQGLQFLFEYFSETQRNKGNFPGRFSGRQFSNSRSEMNVSTLELGDSALYLCASSLGPGLATNEQFFGPGTRLTVL.

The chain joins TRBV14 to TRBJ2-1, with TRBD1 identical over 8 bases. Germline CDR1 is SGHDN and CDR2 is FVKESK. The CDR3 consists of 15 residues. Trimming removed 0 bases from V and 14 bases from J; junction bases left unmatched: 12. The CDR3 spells CASSQDGGRGRRKFF. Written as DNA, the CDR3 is TGTGCCAGCAGCCAAGATGGGGGCAGGGGGCGTCGAAAGTTCTTC.

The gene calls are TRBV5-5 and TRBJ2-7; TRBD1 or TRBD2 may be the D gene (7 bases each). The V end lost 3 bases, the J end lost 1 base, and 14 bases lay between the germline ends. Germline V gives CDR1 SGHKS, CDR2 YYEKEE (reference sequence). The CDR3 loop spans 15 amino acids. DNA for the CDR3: TGTGCCAGCAGCTCGGGGGGACAGCCTTCCTACGAGCAGTACTTC. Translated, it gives CASSSGGQPSYEQYF.

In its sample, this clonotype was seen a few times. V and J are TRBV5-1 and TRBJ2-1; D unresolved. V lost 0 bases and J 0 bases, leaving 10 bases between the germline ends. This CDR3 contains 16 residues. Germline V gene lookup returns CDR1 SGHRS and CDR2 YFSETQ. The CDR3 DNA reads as TGCGCCAGCAGCTTGGCCGGCGTTAGCTCCTACAATGAGCAGTTCTTC. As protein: CASSLAGVSSYNEQFF.

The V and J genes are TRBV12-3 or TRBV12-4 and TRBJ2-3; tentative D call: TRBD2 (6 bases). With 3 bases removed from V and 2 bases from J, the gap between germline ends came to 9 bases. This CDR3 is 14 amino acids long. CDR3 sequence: CASSFGGVTDTQYF. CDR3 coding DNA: TGTGCCAGCAGTTTCGGGGGAGTCACAGATACGCAGTATTTT.

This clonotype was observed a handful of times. For the CDR3, the DNA is TGCGCCAGCAGACGGGAGGGCCGTGGAGATACGCAGTATTTT. It is translated as CASRREGRGDTQYF. This rearrangement joins TRBV5-1 to TRBJ2-3; 8 nucleotides agree with TRBD2. Per germline, CDR1 SGHRS and CDR2 YFSETQ. V dropped 5 bases and J dropped 5; count of bases not matched to a gene: 7. The CDR3 consists of 14 residues.

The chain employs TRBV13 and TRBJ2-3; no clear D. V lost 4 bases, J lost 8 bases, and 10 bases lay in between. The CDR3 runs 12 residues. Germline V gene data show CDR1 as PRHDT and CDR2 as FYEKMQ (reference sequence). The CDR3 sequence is CASSSTTGTQYF. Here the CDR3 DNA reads TGTGCCAGCAGCTCGACGACGGGTACGCAGTATTTT.

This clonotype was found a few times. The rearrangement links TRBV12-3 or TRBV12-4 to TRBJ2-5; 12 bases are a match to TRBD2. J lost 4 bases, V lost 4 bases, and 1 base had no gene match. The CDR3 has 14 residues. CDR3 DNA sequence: TGTGCCAGCAGTTCGACTAGCGGGAGAGAGACCCAGTACTTC. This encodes CASSSTSGRETQYF.

The CDR3 DNA sequence: TGTGCCAGCAACAACTACAATGAGCAGTTCTTC. Its translation: CASNNYNEQFF. This sequence joins TRBV7-2 and TRBJ2-1; D gene unclear. Trimming left V 7 bases short and J 3 bases short, with 4 bases between. The CDR3 is 11 amino acids. The germline CDR1 and CDR2 sequences are SGHTA and FQGNSA.

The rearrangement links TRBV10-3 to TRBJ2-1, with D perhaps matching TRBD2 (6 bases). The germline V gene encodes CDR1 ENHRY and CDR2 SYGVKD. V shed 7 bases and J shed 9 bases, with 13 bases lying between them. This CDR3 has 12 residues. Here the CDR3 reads CAITGVGGEQFF. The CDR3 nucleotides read TGTGCCATCACGGGAGTCGGTGGTGAGCAGTTCTTC.

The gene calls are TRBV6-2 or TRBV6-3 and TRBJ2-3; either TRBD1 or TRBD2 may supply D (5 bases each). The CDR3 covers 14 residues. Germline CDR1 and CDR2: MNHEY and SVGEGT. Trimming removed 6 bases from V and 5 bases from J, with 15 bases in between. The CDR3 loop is CASSTPGTIDTQYF. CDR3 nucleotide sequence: TGTGCCAGCAGCACTCCCGGGACCATAGATACGCAGTATTTT.